The rows below give T cell receptor beta chains drawn from one sample of a study of shared clonotypes between healthy human individuals. The data were produced by immunoSEQ multiplex PCR, yet TCRdb's version contains in-frame clones alone and is incomplete. The data show 1.6 million or so clones, roughly 96% seen once. The sample consisted of naive CD4+ T cells sorted from blood. The origin of the receptors is a man aged 25 to 45 in good health. The CDR3 runs from the conserved cysteine through the conserved F or W. The D gene is left open where the match is weak. Some rows mark clone size as missing; the rest say once, few, many or name a class of expanded clone.

size	D	V	J	DNA	CDR3
.	.	TRBV7-7	TRBJ2-7	TGTGCTAGCAGCCCCGGAGGAGTATCCTACGAGCAGTACTTC	CASSPGGVSYEQYF
.	.	TRBV5-1	TRBJ2-2	TGCGCCAGCAGCTTTCGGGACATGAACACCGGGGAGCTGTTTTTT	CASSFRDMNTGELFF
.	.	TRBV18	TRBJ2-7	TGTGCCAGCTCACCGGGTAGGGGGATTAATCCCTACGAGCAGTACTTC	CASSPGRGINPYEQYF
.	.	TRBV20-1	TRBJ2-3	TGCAGTGCCCTCACAGATACGCAGTATTTT	CSALTDTQYF
.	.	TRBV30	TRBJ2-7	TGTGCCTGGAGTAGAGGGAGGCAATACGAGCAGTACTTC	CAWSRGRQYEQYF
.	TRBD2	TRBV27	TRBJ2-3	TGTGCCAGCAGTCTTTCTAGCGGGAGCCAACCAATCATATATACGCAGTATTTT	CASSLSSGSQPIIYTQYF
.	TRBD1	TRBV7-9	TRBJ1-2	TGTGCCAGCAGCCACCCGGACAGGGGGAACTATGGCTACACCTTC	CASSHPDRGNYGYTF
.	.	TRBV5-1	TRBJ2-1	TGCGCCAGCAGCTTGGTGGGAGGGGGCAATGAGCAGTTCTTC	CASSLVGGGNEQFF
.	TRBD1	TRBV18	TRBJ1-3	TGTGCCAGCTCACCAATGGGACAGGGGTCCTCCGGAAACACCATATATTTT	CASSPMGQGSSGNTIYF
.	TRBD2	TRBV7-2	TRBJ2-5	TGTGCCAGCAGCCCAGGACTAGCGGGATTGGAGACCCAGTACTTC	CASSPGLAGLETQYF
.	TRBD1	TRBV6-5	TRBJ1-2	TGTGCCAGCAGTTTCGACAGGGCTGTATACTACACCTTC	CASSFDRAVYYTF
.	TRBD1	TRBV28	TRBJ1-1	TGTGCCAGCAGTTTACCGCGACAGGGAGGGACTGAAGCTTTCTTT	CASSLPRQGGTEAFF
.	TRBD1	TRBV9	TRBJ2-5	TGTGCCAGCAGCGTACAACAGGGGGCAGGTGGGGAGACCCAGTACTTC	CASSVQQGAGGETQYF
.	TRBD1	TRBV5-1	TRBJ2-5	TGCGCCAGCAGCTTGTTAGGGACAGGGGAAGAGACCCAGTACTTC	CASSLLGTGEETQYF
.	.	TRBV11-2	TRBJ2-1	TGTGCCAGCAGCTTAGATTTACTCTTAAATGAGCAGTTCTTC	CASSLDLLLNEQFF
.	.	TRBV5-5	TRBJ2-7	TGTGCCAGCAGCTCGCGGGGACAGCAACTCTACGAGCAGTACTTC	CASSSRGQQLYEQYF
once	.	TRBV15	TRBJ2-7	TGTGCCACCAGCAGAGGGGTGAACTACGAGCAGTACTTC	CATSRGVNYEQYF
.	.	TRBV5-1	TRBJ2-7	TGCGCCAGCAGCTTGGCTCCGGGAGAACCCTACGAGCAGTACTTC	CASSLAPGEPYEQYF
once	TRBD2	TRBV19	TRBJ2-1	TGTGCCAGTAAGAAAGCGGGAGTTCTCGATGAGCAGTTCTTC	CASKKAGVLDEQFF
once	.	TRBV9	TRBJ1-2	TGTGCCAGCAGCGGCCGGGCCCCCAGTGCCACCTTC	CASSGRAPSATF
.	.	TRBV18	TRBJ1-5	TGTGCCAGCTCTCACTCCCCGTCCGGGGGGAATAGCAATCAGCCCCAGCATTTT	CASSHSPSGGNSNQPQHF
.	.	TRBV19	TRBJ1-5	TGTGCCAGTAGCCAACGATTTGGGGTTCAGCCCCAGCATTTT	CASSQRFGVQPQHF
.	TRBD1	TRBV5-4	TRBJ1-1	TGTGCCAGCAGCCCGCGACAGGGTGAGAACACTGAAGCTTTCTTT	CASSPRQGENTEAFF
.	.	TRBV6-1	TRBJ2-7	TGTGCCAGCAGTGAAGCGCTCAGAGGCTCCTACGAGCAGTACTTC	CASSEALRGSYEQYF
.	TRBD1	TRBV11-2	TRBJ1-1	TGTGCCAGCAGCTTACATGGACAGGTGAACACTGAAGCTTTCTTT	CASSLHGQVNTEAFF
.	TRBD2	TRBV6-6	TRBJ2-7	TGTGCCAGCAGTTACCCCGGGGCTAGCGGCTCCTACGAGCAGTACTTC	CASSYPGASGSYEQYF
once	.	TRBV9	TRBJ1-2	TGTGCCAGCAGCGTAGTCGAGGATAACTATGGCTACACCTTC	CASSVVEDNYGYTF
.	.	TRBV27	TRBJ1-5	TGTGCCAGCAGTCCCCGACAGCCTTATAGCAATCAGCCCCAGCATTTT	CASSPRQPYSNQPQHF
.	.	TRBV7-8	TRBJ2-3	TGTGCCAGCAGCCCAGCAGGGCGGAGCACAGATACGCAGTATTTT	CASSPAGRSTDTQYF
.	TRBD2	TRBV18	TRBJ2-3	TGTGCCAGCTCAAGGGGACTACCGAGCACAGATACGCAGTATTTT	CASSRGLPSTDTQYF
.	.	TRBV21-1	TRBJ2-7	TGTGCCAGCAGCAAAGGGAACATCCTAGCGCCGTACGAGCAGTACTTC	CASSKGNILAPYEQYF
.	TRBD2	TRBV11-3	TRBJ2-1	TGTGCCAGCAGCGGGACTAGCAGGCTGGGTGAGCAGTTCTTC	CASSGTSRLGEQFF
.	.	TRBV21-1	TRBJ2-7	TGTGCCAGCAGCAAGGTACCGTGGGACAGGGTCAACGAGCAGTACTTC	CASSKVPWDRVNEQYF
.	.	TRBV14	TRBJ2-1	TGTGCCAGCAGCCCCTCTAGGAGGGGGAATGAGCAGTTCTTC	CASSPSRRGNEQFF
.	.	TRBV4-3	TRBJ2-7	TGCGCCAGCAGCCAAGTACGGGGGGCTACGGAGCAGTACTTC	CASSQVRGATEQYF
.	.	TRBV7-2	TRBJ2-2	TGTGCCAGCAGCTTTTGGACCGGGGAGCTGTTTTTT	CASSFWTGELFF
once	TRBD1	TRBV5-1	TRBJ1-4	TGCGCCAGCAGCTGGCGTGAGGGGGCCGGTGAAAAACTGTTTTTT	CASSWREGAGEKLFF
.	TRBD1	TRBV10-3	TRBJ2-5	TGTGCCATCAGTTCTAATACCGGGACAGGGGCAGAGACCCAGTACTTC	CAISSNTGTGAETQYF
.	.	TRBV28	TRBJ2-7	TGTGCCAGCAGTCCCAGACAGGCACCGGCGGGGGAGCAGTACTTC	CASSPRQAPAGEQYF
.	.	TRBV5-6	TRBJ1-5	TGTGCCAGCAGCTCTGGACAGTACAATCAGCCCCAGCATTTT	CASSSGQYNQPQHF
.	TRBD2	TRBV11-2	TRBJ2-7	TGTGCCAGCAGCCTAGCGGGAGGCCCCTACGAGCAGTACTTC	CASSLAGGPYEQYF
.	.	TRBV7-9	TRBJ2-7	TGTGCCAGCAGCTTAAGGGACGGCACCTACGAGCAGTACTTC	CASSLRDGTYEQYF
.	TRBD1	TRBV7-9	TRBJ1-3	TGTGCCAGCAGCGGGACAGTTGGGGGAAACACCATATATTTT	CASSGTVGGNTIYF
.	.	TRBV28	TRBJ1-4	TGTGCCAGCAGGGAACAGGGTCGAAATGAAAAACTGTTTTTT	CASREQGRNEKLFF
.	TRBD2	TRBV7-9	TRBJ2-7	TGTGCCAGCAGCTTAGCCCTCGGGACTAGGACCTACGAGCAGTACTTC	CASSLALGTRTYEQYF
.	TRBD1	TRBV18	TRBJ2-7	TGTGCCAGCTCACCAGGACAGGCGGAAATCTACGAGCAGTACTTC	CASSPGQAEIYEQYF
.	TRBD2	TRBV14	TRBJ2-6	TGTGCCAGCAGCCAAAGGGGAGGGAGAGGGGCCAACGTCCTGACTTTC	CASSQRGGRGANVLTF
once	.	TRBV18	TRBJ2-3	TGTGCCAGCTCACCTTCGGGCTCCAGAACGGATTTT	CASSPSGSRTDF
.	TRBD2	TRBV19	TRBJ2-1	TGTGCCAGTAGTATAGAAAAGCGGGAGTGGAATGAGCAGTTCTTC	CASSIEKREWNEQFF